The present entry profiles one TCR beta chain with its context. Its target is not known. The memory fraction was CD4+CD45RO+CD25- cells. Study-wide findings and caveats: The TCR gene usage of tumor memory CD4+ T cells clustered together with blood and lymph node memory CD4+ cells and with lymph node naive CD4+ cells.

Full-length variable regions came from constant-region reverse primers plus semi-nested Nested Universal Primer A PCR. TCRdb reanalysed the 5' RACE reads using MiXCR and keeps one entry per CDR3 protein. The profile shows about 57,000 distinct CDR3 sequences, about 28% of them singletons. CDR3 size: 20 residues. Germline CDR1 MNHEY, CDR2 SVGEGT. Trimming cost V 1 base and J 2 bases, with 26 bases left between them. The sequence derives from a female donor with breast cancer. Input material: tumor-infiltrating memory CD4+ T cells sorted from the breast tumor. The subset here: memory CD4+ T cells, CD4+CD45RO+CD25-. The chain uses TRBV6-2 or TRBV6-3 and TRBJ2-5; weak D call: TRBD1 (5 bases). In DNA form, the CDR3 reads TGTGCCAGCAGTTACTATCAGGCGCCCGAGTTCGCAGGGCTGCAAGAGACCCAGTACTTC. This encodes CASSYYQAPEFAGLQETQYF.